This TCR beta chain was found in a study of cytomegalovirus exposure and HLA in healthy donors. Study-wide findings and caveats: The authors confirmed in vitro that three CMV-associated chains were specific for CMV antigens. Later on, an analysis tied over 15,000 TCR beta sequences to HLA alleles at 0.05 false discovery rate.

Unmatched junction bases numbered 10, after V lost 4 bases and J lost 3 bases. This CDR3 spans 15 amino acids. Germline assignment: CDR1 SGHDT and CDR2 YYEEEE. PCR involved 60 Vbeta and 13 Jbeta primers. Data came from immunoSEQ multiplex PCR; TCRdb stores just in-frame clones and leaves some out. The profile shows roughly 150,000 clones, roughly 80% of them singletons. Notes on this clone: Antigen specificity is unknown.

This receptor was obtained from a middle-aged man in good health and CMV-seropositive. The J gene is TRBJ2-7, the V gene TRBV5-6; 7 nucleotides align to TRBD1. Sequenced input: PBMCs. The CDR3 reads CASSPPGQWVYEQYF. CDR3 coding DNA: TGTGCCAGCAGCCCACCGGGACAGTGGGTCTACGAGCAGTACTTC.